This entry lists 11 T cell receptor beta chains sequenced from one sample in a study of T-cell memory formation after mild COVID-19. TCRdb recomputed calls from the 5' RACE reads with MiXCR, one row per CDR3 protein. The data hold roughly 280,000 distinct CDR3 sequences, with around 15% observed a single time. The specimen was PBMCs or a T cell subset sorted from them (not recorded which). These receptors all come from a man between 18 and 35 years old who had mild COVID-19 (a few samples of this study predate the infection). Cell type and time point are not known.

This rearrangement joins TRBV11-2 to TRBJ2-7; no reliable D call. Trimming pared 5 bases from V and 6 bases from J, leaving 8 bases between. Germline values: CDR1 SGHAT, CDR2 FQNNGV. The CDR3 is made up of 11 amino acids. The CDR3 region is CASSPTVEQYF. CDR3 bases: TGTGCCAGCAGCCCGACGGTCGAGCAGTACTTC.

This chain connects TRBV7-9 to TRBJ1-2; D is undetermined. CDR1 is SEHNR, CDR2 FQNEAQ, per germline (reference sequence). V dropped 2 bases and J dropped 9 bases, with 7 bases sitting between them. The CDR3 has 11 amino acids. The CDR3 is CASSLTPSYTF. The CDR3 DNA reads as TGTGCCAGCAGCTTAACACCTAGCTACACCTTC.

This chain's CDR3 is CASSFPRQETQYF. DNA for the CDR3: TGTGCCAGCAGTTTTCCAAGGCAAGAGACCCAGTACTTC. J is TRBJ2-5 and V is TRBV12-3 or TRBV12-4; D ambiguous. This CDR3 is 13 amino acids long. V lost 3 bases, J lost 2 bases, and 7 bases lay in between.

In this sample, this clonotype turned up a few times. The rearrangement uses TRBV12-3 or TRBV12-4 and TRBJ1-3, with D uncertain. V gave up 7 bases and J gave up 4 bases, with 14 bases separating them. The CDR3 is 14 residues long. CDR3 DNA sequence: TGTGCCAGCACCTCTAGGGCTGGCGGAAACACCATATATTTT. This translates into CASTSRAGGNTIYF.

The chain combines TRBV6-5 with TRBJ2-2, with D possibly matching TRBD1 (5 bases). Germline CDR1 MNHEY, CDR2 SVGAGI. The ends were cut back, 2 bases at V and 7 bases at J, with 11 bases in the middle. The CDR3 runs 14 residues. In DNA, the CDR3 is TGTGCCAGCAGTTACGGGCAGGGATACGGGGAGCTGTTTTTT. This encodes CASSYGQGYGELFF.

This clonotype was found a few times. V gene TRBV19 combines with J gene TRBJ1-1; possibly TRBD1 for D (5 bases). Germline V gives CDR1 LNHDA, CDR2 SQIVND (reference sequence). V shed 5 bases and J shed 6 bases, with 10 bases lying between them. The CDR3 consists of 12 residues. Here the CDR3 reads CASSLGVAEAFF. The CDR3 region has the DNA TGTGCCAGTAGTTTAGGGGTGGCTGAAGCTTTCTTT.

The genes are TRBV2 and TRBJ1-3; possible D gene TRBD1, 6 bases. CDR1 is SNHLY and CDR2 is FYNNEI in the germline V gene. This CDR3 has 16 residues. Deletions cut 8 bases from V and 3 bases from J, with 20 bases between. CDR3 nucleotides: TGTGCCAGCCTGCTCGCCCGGGGGGCGAGTGGAAACACCATATATTTT. It translates to CASLLARGASGNTIYF.

This clonotype was seen more than once but under ten times. The V gene is TRBV20-1, the J gene TRBJ2-3, with TRBD2 as a possible D gene (6 bases). Germline-derived CDR1 and CDR2 are DFQATT and SNEGSKA (reference sequence). The CDR3 is 15 residues long. Trimming cost V 3 bases and J 4 bases, with 17 bases left between them. This CDR3 reads CSASPTGVGPDTQYF. CDR3 DNA: TGCAGTGCTAGTCCCACGGGGGTGGGCCCAGATACGCAGTATTTT.

This chain uses TRBV7-6 with TRBJ2-1; D possibly corresponds to TRBD2 (5 bases). Germline V CDR1 and CDR2: SGHVS, FNYEAQ. V was shortened by 5 bases and J by 7 bases, with 12 bases between the two germline ends. The CDR3 has 13 amino acids. The CDR3 region is CASSPSPGNEQFF. Written as DNA, the CDR3 is TGTGCCAGCAGCCCTAGTCCGGGGAATGAGCAGTTCTTC.

The genes are TRBV7-9 and TRBJ1-2; D is perhaps TRBD1 (5 bases). CDR1 is SEHNR, CDR2 FQNEAQ, per germline (reference sequence). CDR3 length: 14 residues. V lost 1 base to trimming and J lost 1 base, with 7 bases between them. In DNA, the CDR3 is TGTGCCAGCAGCTTAGGACAGTTTAACTATGGCTACACCTTC. This gives the protein CASSLGQFNYGYTF. The whole variable domain, filled in from reference TRBV7-9 and TRBJ1-2, reads DTGVSQNPRHKITKRGQNVTFRCDPISEHNRLYWYRQTLGQGPEFLTYFQNEAQLEKSRLLSDRFSAERPKGSFSTLEIQRTEQGDSAMYLCASSLGQFNYGYTFGSGTRLTVV.

This clonotype came up a few times. J is TRBJ2-5 and V is TRBV9, with 12 bases fitting TRBD2. The germline V gene encodes CDR1 SGDLS and CDR2 YYNGEE. There are 18 residues in the CDR3. Trimming took 0 bases from V and 4 from J; bases not matched to a gene: 10. The CDR3 region is CASSVAFPSGGARETQYF. In nucleotides, the CDR3 is TGTGCCAGCAGCGTAGCCTTCCCTAGCGGGGGGGCGAGAGAGACCCAGTACTTC.